Listed below are T cell receptor beta chains from one sample, sequenced in a study of identical twins. Each CDR3 protein gets one entry after TCRdb re-called the 5' RACE reads with MiXCR. Of about 480,000 distinct CDR3 sequences in the sample, 14% were seen once. The same sample was also used in a study of yellow fever vaccine responses in identical twins.

The sequencing sample was made of CD4+ T cells sorted from blood. The receptors were gathered from a woman aged 18-29 years in good health. The CDR3 runs from the conserved cysteine through the conserved F or W. A D gene is named only where the DNA matches it firmly. Rows may omit the clone size; those that give it use once, few, many or a size class.

TRBJ2-6	-	TRBV7-2	few	15	CASSQRGSGANVLTF	TGTGCCAGCAGCCAGAGGGGCTCTGGGGCCAACGTCCTGACTTTC
TRBJ2-3	TRBD1	TRBV24-1	-	16	CATSDLGRGQADTQYF	TGTGCCACCAGTGATTTGGGCAGGGGGCAGGCAGATACGCAGTATTTT
TRBJ2-5	-	TRBV7-2	-	16	CASSQPLGDPGETQYF	TGTGCCAGCAGCCAGCCCCTCGGGGACCCGGGAGAGACCCAGTACTTC
TRBJ1-5	TRBD1	TRBV6-1	-	17	CASSPGTGKRQDPPQHF	TGTGCCAGCAGCCCTGGGACAGGGAAACGCCAGGATCCGCCCCAGCATTTT
TRBJ2-7	-	TRBV10-1	-	15	CASSESAVGSYEQYF	TGCGCCAGCAGTGAGTCGGCGGTAGGGTCCTACGAGCAGTACTTC
TRBJ2-3	TRBD1	TRBV9	few	16	CASSYRTGDTTDTQYF	TGTGCCAGCAGCTACCGGACAGGGGATACCACAGATACGCAGTATTTT
TRBJ1-1	-	TRBV6-2/TRBV6-3	many	13	CASSYSTGTEAFF	TGTGCCAGCAGTTACTCGACGGGCACTGAAGCTTTCTTT
TRBJ2-7	-	TRBV28	-	14	CASRPRRGSYEQYF	TGTGCCAGCAGACCCCGCCGGGGTTCCTACGAGCAGTACTTC
TRBJ2-7	TRBD2	TRBV12-3/TRBV12-4	many	12	CASSSTSSEQYF	TGTGCCAGCAGTTCGACTAGCAGCGAGCAGTACTTC
TRBJ2-5	-	TRBV12-3/TRBV12-4	many	17	CASSLRGGQPGSETQYF	TGTGCCAGCAGTTTAAGAGGGGGGCAACCAGGGTCGGAGACCCAGTACTTC
TRBJ2-1	TRBD2	TRBV24-1	-	15	CATGGLAGGHNEQFF	TGTGCCACCGGAGGACTAGCGGGAGGACACAATGAGCAGTTCTTC
TRBJ1-3	-	TRBV5-1	many	13	CASSLVGRSTIYF	TGCGCCAGCAGCTTGGTCGGTCGAAGCACCATATATTTT
TRBJ2-3	TRBD1	TRBV5-1	few	16	CASSNRQGTSTDTQYF	TGCGCCAGCAGCAACAGACAGGGGACTAGCACAGATACGCAGTATTTT
TRBJ2-5	TRBD2	TRBV29-1	few	15	CSVVGLAGPEETQYF	TGCAGCGTCGTGGGACTAGCGGGACCCGAAGAGACCCAGTACTTC
TRBJ2-6	-	TRBV20-1	few	18	CSARSLAILGAGANVLTF	TGCAGTGCTAGGAGTTTGGCCATTTTGGGTGCTGGGGCCAACGTCCTGACTTTC
TRBJ2-4	-	TRBV6-1	-	14	CASRDGLAKNIQYF	TGTGCCAGCAGGGACGGACTAGCCAAAAACATTCAGTACTTC
TRBJ2-3	-	TRBV14	few	14	CASSLRDSIDTQYF	TGTGCCAGCAGCCTCCGGGACTCCATAGATACGCAGTATTTT
TRBJ1-5	-	TRBV6-2/TRBV6-3	few	12	CASRNRASPQHF	TGTGCCAGCAGAAACAGGGCCAGCCCCCAGCATTTT
TRBJ2-5	-	TRBV12-3/TRBV12-4	few	14	CASSLAGSGETQYF	TGTGCCAGCAGTTTAGCAGGGAGCGGCGAGACCCAGTACTTC
TRBJ2-5	-	TRBV18	-	15	CASSPVPLRQETQYF	TGTGCCAGCTCACCGGTACCTCTCCGCCAAGAGACCCAGTACTTC
TRBJ2-2	-	TRBV11-2	-	15	CASSLEGRYTGELFF	TGTGCCAGCAGCTTAGAGGGCAGATACACCGGGGAGCTGTTTTTT
TRBJ1-1	-	TRBV12-3/TRBV12-4	-	13	CASSPVHGGEAFF	TGTGCCAGCAGTCCGGTCCACGGGGGAGAAGCTTTCTTT
TRBJ2-4	-	TRBV20-1	-	16	CSAREGGAQRQNIQYF	TGCAGTGCTAGAGAGGGGGGGGCCCAAAGGCAAAACATTCAGTACTTC
TRBJ2-1	-	TRBV29-1	-	12	CSVVRTDNEQFF	TGCAGCGTTGTCCGGACAGACAATGAGCAGTTCTTC
TRBJ2-7	TRBD1	TRBV12-3/TRBV12-4	-	14	CASSLKGQGYEQYF	TGTGCCAGCAGTTTAAAAGGACAGGGCTACGAGCAGTACTTC
TRBJ1-1	TRBD1	TRBV7-3	-	15	CASSLTGGPNTEAFF	TGTGCCAGCAGCTTAACAGGGGGCCCGAACACTGAAGCTTTCTTT
TRBJ1-1	-	TRBV6-2/TRBV6-3	-	14	CASSYSGIRTEAFF	TGTGCCAGCAGTTATTCAGGGATCCGGACTGAAGCTTTCTTT
TRBJ2-1	TRBD1	TRBV11-2	few	15	CASSSSQGDFKEQFF	TGTGCCAGCAGCTCCTCACAGGGGGATTTCAAAGAGCAGTTCTTC
TRBJ2-3	TRBD1	TRBV20-1	few	15	CSARDLTGGGDTQYF	TGCAGTGCTAGAGATCTAACAGGGGGCGGTGATACGCAGTATTTT
TRBJ2-1	-	TRBV29-1	-	14	CSVEKGQSYNEQFF	TGCAGCGTTGAAAAGGGGCAGTCCTACAATGAGCAGTTCTTC
TRBJ1-2	-	TRBV10-2	few	14	CASSESGKSYGYTF	TGCGCCAGCAGTGAGTCGGGGAAAAGCTATGGCTACACCTTC
TRBJ1-1	-	TRBV5-1	few	14	CASSLRSTNTEAFF	TGCGCCAGCAGCTTGAGGAGTACGAACACTGAAGCTTTCTTT
TRBJ2-1	TRBD2	TRBV6-1	few	18	CASTKGTRGLAGYNEQFF	TGTGCCAGCACTAAAGGCACCCGGGGACTAGCGGGCTACAATGAGCAGTTCTTC
TRBJ2-5	-	TRBV7-9	many	13	CASSTDNVETQYF	TGTGCCAGCAGCACAGACAATGTCGAGACCCAGTACTTC
TRBJ2-5	TRBD1	TRBV7-2	many	14	CASSSDRGQETQYF	TGTGCCAGCAGCTCGGACAGGGGTCAAGAGACCCAGTACTTC
TRBJ2-6	-	TRBV28	-	16	CASSPLRGAGANVLTF	TGTGCCAGCAGTCCGCTTAGAGGGGCGGGGGCCAACGTCCTGACTTTC
TRBJ2-1	TRBD1	TRBV5-1	few	15	CASSLGDRFVNEQFF	TGCGCCAGCAGCTTGGGGGACAGGTTTGTCAATGAGCAGTTCTTC